These T cell receptor beta chains were read from a single sample in a study of T cells after yellow fever vaccination. TCRdb passed the 5' RACE reads through MiXCR, listing each CDR3 protein once. The data hold 95,000 to 150,000 distinct CDR3 sequences, with under 9% observed a single time. The starting material was CD8+ T cells sorted from PBMCs, obtained on the day of the yellow fever booster vaccination. These receptors all come from a man between 18 and 29 years old who received the YFV17D yellow fever vaccine. CDR3s include the opening cysteine and the closing phenylalanine or tryptophan. The order of the fields is D gene, clone size, V gene, J gene, CDR3 DNA, CDR3 protein. The D gene is left open where the match is weak. Size values are once, few and many counts, or a class for expanded clones, and some rows have none.

D: NA
size: NA
V: TRBV20-1
J: TRBJ2-1
DNA: TGCAGTGCTAGAGACTTAGGATTCTCCTACAATGAGCAGTTCTTC
CDR3: CSARDLGFSYNEQFF

D: NA
size: many
V: TRBV19
J: TRBJ2-1
DNA: TGTGCCAGTAGTAACAGGGTTGAGCAGTTCTTC
CDR3: CASSNRVEQFF

D: TRBD2
size: many
V: TRBV24-1
J: TRBJ2-3
DNA: TGTGCCACCAGTGACGGGACTAGCGGGGGCACAGATACGCAGTATTTT
CDR3: CATSDGTSGGTDTQYF

D: NA
size: NA
V: TRBV12-3/TRBV12-4
J: TRBJ2-4
DNA: TGTGCCAGCAGGAGGTGGGGAGCCAAAAACATTCAGTACTTC
CDR3: CASRRWGAKNIQYF

D: NA
size: NA
V: TRBV19
J: TRBJ2-3
DNA: TGTGCCAGTACGTATGGTCCTAGCACAGATACGCAGTATTTT
CDR3: CASTYGPSTDTQYF

D: NA
size: few
V: TRBV29-1
J: TRBJ2-3
DNA: TGCAGCGTTGGGGAGACAGATACGCAGTATTTT
CDR3: CSVGETDTQYF

D: NA
size: few
V: TRBV6-2/TRBV6-3
J: TRBJ1-5
DNA: TGTGCCAACAGCTCGACAGGTGGGAATCAGCCCCAGCATTTT
CDR3: CANSSTGGNQPQHF

D: TRBD1
size: NA
V: TRBV6-5
J: TRBJ1-6
DNA: TGTGCCAGCTGGGACAGGGGTTATTCACCCCTCCACTTT
CDR3: CASWDRGYSPLHF

D: TRBD2
size: NA
V: TRBV12-3/TRBV12-4
J: TRBJ2-5
DNA: TGTGCCAGCAGTTTATTAGCGGGTACCCAAGAGACCCAGTACTTC
CDR3: CASSLLAGTQETQYF

D: NA
size: few
V: TRBV6-5
J: TRBJ1-1
DNA: TGTGCCAGCAGCCTCCCGGGACTGAACACTGAAGCTTTCTTT
CDR3: CASSLPGLNTEAFF

D: NA
size: few
V: TRBV5-1
J: TRBJ2-7
DNA: TGCGCCAGCAGCCCTCAAGAGAGCATTTACGAGCAGTACTTC
CDR3: CASSPQESIYEQYF

D: NA
size: many
V: TRBV12-3/TRBV12-4
J: TRBJ2-1
DNA: TGTGCCAGCAGTTCGGACTGGACCCCCTACAATGAGCAGTTCTTC
CDR3: CASSSDWTPYNEQFF

D: NA
size: NA
V: TRBV30
J: TRBJ1-2
DNA: TGTGCCTGGAGTGCGGCAGGGTTATATGGCTACACCTTC
CDR3: CAWSAAGLYGYTF

D: NA
size: NA
V: TRBV27
J: TRBJ1-1
DNA: TGTGCCAGCACTAAATTACAGGGCGGGTTCACTGAAGCTTTCTTT
CDR3: CASTKLQGGFTEAFF

D: TRBD1
size: many
V: TRBV5-1
J: TRBJ2-7
DNA: TGCGCCAGCAGCCCCACCGGGACAGGGGGCTACGAGCAGTACTTC
CDR3: CASSPTGTGGYEQYF